A selection of T cell receptor beta chains follows, all from one sample in a study of blood T cell repertoires in COVID-19. The data were produced by immunoSEQ multiplex PCR, yet TCRdb's version contains in-frame clones alone and is incomplete. Of some 100,000 clones listed, roughly 84% are singletons. The specimen sequenced was peripheral blood. All receptors derive from a human donor in a cohort sampled during active COVID-19. CDR3s include the opening cysteine and the closing phenylalanine or tryptophan. A D gene is named only where the DNA matches it firmly. Some rows have no size entry. The others give once, few or many, or a class for an expanded clone.

j_call	d_call	v_call	clone_size	cdr3_nt	cdr3_aa
TRBJ2-7	.	TRBV29-1	.	TGCAGCGTTGGAACAGGTCACTCCTACGAGCAGTACTTC	CSVGTGHSYEQYF
TRBJ2-1	.	TRBV9	.	TGTGCCAGCAGCGTAGCAACTTTTGCCTCCTACAATGAGCAGTTCTTC	CASSVATFASYNEQFF
TRBJ1-6	.	TRBV7-9	few	TGTGCCAGCAGCTTGGACTATTCACCCCTCCACTTT	CASSLDYSPLHF
TRBJ2-3	.	TRBV19	.	TGTGCCAGTAGTAATCTAGGCCCCTTAAGCACAGATACGCAGTATTTT	CASSNLGPLSTDTQYF
TRBJ1-3	TRBD1	TRBV4-1	.	TGCGCCAGCAGCCAAGTACACGGACAGGGGGCGTACACCATATATTTT	CASSQVHGQGAYTIYF
TRBJ1-5	.	TRBV10-2	few	TGCGCCAGCAAACAGCCGAATCAGCCCCAGCATTTT	CASKQPNQPQHF
TRBJ2-5	TRBD2	TRBV5-6	.	TGTGCCAGCAGCGGCCGGGCTAGCGGTAGCCAAGAGACCCAGTACTTC	CASSGRASGSQETQYF
TRBJ1-2	TRBD1	TRBV5-4	.	TGTGCCAGCAGCTTGCTCGTGGGACAGGATGGCTACACCTTC	CASSLLVGQDGYTF
TRBJ1-2	TRBD1	TRBV9	.	TGTGCCAGCAGCATCGGACAGGGGGCGCGTGGTAACTATGGCTACACCTTC	CASSIGQGARGNYGYTF
TRBJ2-7	.	TRBV4-3	.	TGCGCCAGCAGCCAAGATCGGGTTGCCCGGAGCTCCTACGAGCAGTACTTC	CASSQDRVARSSYEQYF
TRBJ2-1	.	TRBV11-2	.	TGTGCCAGCAGCCCCCGGACAAGCCCCCTGGGGGAGCAGTTCTTC	CASSPRTSPLGEQFF
TRBJ2-7	.	TRBV7-2	.	TGTGCCAGCAGCTTAGCGAGTAGCAGATACGAGCAGTACTTC	CASSLASSRYEQYF
TRBJ1-2	.	TRBV7-2	once	TGTGCCAGCAGCTTAGGTTTTGGGGCAAACTATGGCTACACCTTC	CASSLGFGANYGYTF
TRBJ2-2	.	TRBV6-5	few	TGTGCCAGCAGTTACCGGACCGGGGAGCTGTTTTTT	CASSYRTGELFF
TRBJ2-7	TRBD2	TRBV7-2	.	TGTGCCAGCAGCCTACGACTAGCGGGAGGGCTCCAAAGCTCCTACGAGCAGTACTTC	CASSLRLAGGLQSSYEQYF
TRBJ1-1	.	TRBV10-3	.	TGTGCCATCAGTGGAGGGCCGAACACTGAAGCTTTCTTT	CAISGGPNTEAFF
TRBJ2-7	.	TRBV6-1	.	TGTGCCAGCAGTGAGCCAGGGTTCCACGAGCAGTACTTC	CASSEPGFHEQYF
TRBJ2-1	.	TRBV21-1	.	TGTGCCAGCAGCAAAGGTAGGTCGGCGGGAGGGCCCGATGAGCAGTTCTTC	CASSKGRSAGGPDEQFF
TRBJ2-7	TRBD1	TRBV27	few	TGTGCCAGCAGTCGCGACAGGGGCGGGGAGCAGTACTTC	CASSRDRGGEQYF
TRBJ2-1	TRBD2	TRBV11-3	.	TGTGCCAGCAGCCTCGGCGGGAGTCACAATGAGCAGTTCTTC	CASSLGGSHNEQFF
TRBJ1-1	TRBD1	TRBV29-1	.	TGCAGCGTTGAAAGACAGGGTTCCCTAGAAGCTTTCTTT	CSVERQGSLEAFF
TRBJ1-5	TRBD1	TRBV5-5	.	TGTGCCAGCAGCCCAAATTCGGGACAGGGGGTTGAGCCCCAGCATTTT	CASSPNSGQGVEPQHF
TRBJ2-2	TRBD2	TRBV7-9	once	TGTGCCAGCACCATTCAGCGGGGGGGCCGGACCGGGGAGCTGTTTTTT	CASTIQRGGRTGELFF
TRBJ1-4	TRBD1	TRBV7-9	few	TGTGCCACCCCGACAGGGTATGGGACTAATGAAAAACTGTTTTTT	CATPTGYGTNEKLFF
TRBJ2-1	.	TRBV7-8	.	TGTGCCAGCAGCTTAGTGGGCGGGAACTACAATGAGCAGTTCTTC	CASSLVGGNYNEQFF
TRBJ1-4	TRBD1	TRBV19	.	TGTGCCAGTAGTTACCGAGCAACGGGACAGGGGGCTTCGAATGAAAAACTGTTTTTT	CASSYRATGQGASNEKLFF
TRBJ1-6	TRBD1	TRBV30	.	TGTGCCAAAGGGACAGGGTGGAATTCACCCCTCCACTTT	CAKGTGWNSPLHF
TRBJ2-1	TRBD2	TRBV19	.	TGTGCCAGTAGTCATAGCGGGGGGGCCTCCTACAATGAGCAGTTCTTC	CASSHSGGASYNEQFF
TRBJ2-7	TRBD2	TRBV7-2	few	TGTGCCAGCAGCAAATCGGGGGGCTACGAGCAGTACTTC	CASSKSGGYEQYF
TRBJ1-2	TRBD1	TRBV18	.	TGTGCCAGCTCACCCCCGGGACAGGGTGAACATGGCTACACCTTC	CASSPPGQGEHGYTF
TRBJ1-2	.	TRBV7-9	.	TGTGCCAGCAGCTTAGCTCCCGGACAGCTTTTCTATGGCTACACCTTC	CASSLAPGQLFYGYTF
TRBJ2-1	TRBD1	TRBV11-3	.	TGTGCCAGCAGCTCGGGACAGAAGCACAGTGAGCAGTTCTTC	CASSSGQKHSEQFF
TRBJ2-7	TRBD1	TRBV11-2	.	TGTGCCAGCAGCCCCGTGGACAGGGTTAAGTACGAGCAGTACTTC	CASSPVDRVKYEQYF
TRBJ2-7	.	TRBV5-8	.	TGTGCCAGCAGCTTGTCTTCCTCCTACGAGCAGTACTTC	CASSLSSSYEQYF
TRBJ1-3	.	TRBV6-6	once	TGTGCCAGCAGCCCGCTGGGACTGAGCTCTGGAAACACCATATATTTT	CASSPLGLSSGNTIYF
TRBJ2-1	TRBD2	TRBV6-5	.	TGTGCCAGCAGGCGGGAGAGTTTCTACAATGAGCAGTTCTTC	CASRRESFYNEQFF
TRBJ2-3	TRBD2	TRBV11-2	.	TGTGCCAGCAGCTTAATACGCGGGGGGGCCGCAGATACGCAGTATTTT	CASSLIRGGAADTQYF
TRBJ1-1	.	TRBV19	.	TGTGCCAGTAGTATAGGGGCAGCGAACACTGAAGCTTTCTTT	CASSIGAANTEAFF
TRBJ2-1	TRBD2	TRBV27	.	TGTGCCAGCGGCGAGGAGCGGGGGGCCCCGCAGTTCTTC	CASGEERGAPQFF
TRBJ2-6	TRBD1	TRBV3-1/TRBV3-2	.	TGTGCCAGCAGCCAAGGGCAGGGGGCGATTATCGGGGCCAACGTCCTGACTTTC	CASSQGQGAIIGANVLTF
TRBJ1-1	.	TRBV6-2/TRBV6-3	.	TGTGCCAGCAGTTACCCACAGAACACTGAAGCTTTCTTT	CASSYPQNTEAFF
TRBJ2-5	.	TRBV11-2	few	TGTGCCAGCAGCTTCCTGGCTAGAGACGAGACCCAGTACTTC	CASSFLARDETQYF
TRBJ2-5	.	TRBV15	.	TGTGCCACCAGCTACCCCGGAGGGGGGGAAGAGACCCAGTACTTC	CATSYPGGGEETQYF
TRBJ1-1	TRBD1	TRBV10-1	.	TGCGCCAGCAGTGTCTCCGGGACAGGGAGTTTTGCTTTCTTT	CASSVSGTGSFAFF
TRBJ1-2	TRBD1	TRBV5-1	.	TGCGCCAGCAGCCAGGAGGGACAGGTTTATGGCTACACCTTC	CASSQEGQVYGYTF
TRBJ2-1	TRBD2	TRBV3-1/TRBV3-2	.	TGTGCCAGCAGCAAGGGACTAGCGGTTGAGCAGTTCTTC	CASSKGLAVEQFF
TRBJ2-3	.	TRBV6-2/TRBV6-3	.	TGTGCCAGCAGTACGACCGGCGGGGGCAGCACAGATACGCAGTATTTT	CASSTTGGGSTDTQYF
TRBJ1-3	TRBD1	TRBV18	.	TGTGCCAGCTCACCAGTACGGGACAGGGGCTCTGGAAACACCATATATTTT	CASSPVRDRGSGNTIYF
TRBJ1-6	TRBD1	TRBV6-2/TRBV6-3	.	TGTGCCAGCAGCGAAGGACAGGCCTATAATTCACCCCTCCACTTT	CASSEGQAYNSPLHF